The rows below give T cell receptor beta chains drawn from one sample of a study of naive and memory T cell subsets. TCRdb reprocessed the UMI-ligation and nested PCR reads via MiXCR and lists one record per CDR3 protein. Of under 35,000 distinct CDR3 sequences listed, under 8.5% are singletons. Sequencing was performed on skin, taken from a tuberculin skin test site. The receptors shown here come from an adult in good health. Both conserved end residues are part of each CDR3. Each record gives: D gene, clone size, V gene, J gene, CDR3 DNA, CDR3 protein. The D gene is left open where the match is weak. Not all rows give a size; the values are once, few, many and, for expanded clones, a class.

-	many	TRBV19	TRBJ1-2	TGTGCCAGTAGAGGATATACCGGGATCGACGATGGCTACACCTTC	CASRGYTGIDDGYTF
-	-	TRBV11-2	TRBJ2-7	TGTGCCAGCACCCAGAGGGGGTCCAACAACCGCTACGAGCAGTACTTC	CASTQRGSNNRYEQYF
TRBD1	few	TRBV4-2	TRBJ2-3	TGTGCCAGCAGCCTAGGGACAGCCTTCACAGATACGCAGTATTTT	CASSLGTAFTDTQYF
TRBD1	many	TRBV6-5	TRBJ2-2	TGTGCCAGCAGTCGTCAACAGGGGCGATACACCGGGGAGCTGTTTTTT	CASSRQQGRYTGELFF
-	many	TRBV3-1	TRBJ2-1	TGTGCCAGCCCCTGTATGGAGGATCGCTACAATGAGCAGTTCTTC	CASPCMEDRYNEQFF
-	many	TRBV23-1	TRBJ2-7	TGCGCCAGCAGTCAACCAATGACTAGGGGCCTTGGCTACGAGCAGTACTTC	CASSQPMTRGLGYEQYF
-	few	TRBV20-1	TRBJ1-1	TGCAGTGCTAGAGAGGACAAAGTGAACACTGAAGCTTTCTTT	CSAREDKVNTEAFF
-	few	TRBV23-1	TRBJ2-7	TGCGCCAGCAGTCACCTAGGGGGGGCCTTAGGGTACGAGCAGTACTTC	CASSHLGGALGYEQYF
-	-	TRBV4-1	TRBJ2-5	TGCGCCAGCAGCCAAGATAGACAGGAGAGTAGAGTAGAGACCCAGTACTTC	CASSQDRQESRVETQYF
-	few	TRBV19	TRBJ1-1	TGTGCCAGTACCGTCTCTGGGGGGGCGAACACTGAAGCTTTCTTT	CASTVSGGANTEAFF
TRBD2	-	TRBV5-4	TRBJ2-3	TGTGCCAGCAGCTTGGGACCAGCGGGGGGCACAGATACGCAGTATTTT	CASSLGPAGGTDTQYF
TRBD1	medium-sized	TRBV5-1	TRBJ2-5	TGCGCCAGCAGCTTGGAGGGACAGCAAGAGACCCAGTACTTC	CASSLEGQQETQYF
-	-	TRBV15	TRBJ2-1	TGTGCCACCAGCAGAGAGGGGGGGACAAGTTACAATGAGCAGTTCTTC	CATSREGGTSYNEQFF
TRBD1	many	TRBV16	TRBJ1-2	TGTGCCAGCCTCGGGGTCGGGACAGCATATGGCTACACCTTC	CASLGVGTAYGYTF
-	many	TRBV7-6	TRBJ1-3	TGTGCCAGCAGCTTAGGCCAGGGGAGCGGTGGAAACACCATATATTTT	CASSLGQGSGGNTIYF
TRBD1	few	TRBV2	TRBJ1-1	TGTGCCAGCAGCCCGGGACAGGGCTGGACTGAAGCTTTCTTT	CASSPGQGWTEAFF
-	many	TRBV6-1	TRBJ2-3	TGTGCCAGCAGTGAATCTCCAGGAGCACACACCGATACGCAGTATTTT	CASSESPGAHTDTQYF
-	few	TRBV7-2	TRBJ2-1	TGTGCCAGCAGCTTAGAAGGATCGGGGTACAATGAGCAGTTCTTC	CASSLEGSGYNEQFF
TRBD1	many	TRBV29-1	TRBJ2-2	TGCAGCGGGGCCGGGACAGGGGAGAGTATCACCGGGGAGCTGTTTTTT	CSGAGTGESITGELFF
TRBD2	medium-sized	TRBV6-2/TRBV6-3	TRBJ2-1	TGTGCCAGCAGTACTGGACTAGCGGGGGGGCCGGGGGAGCAGTTCTTC	CASSTGLAGGPGEQFF
-	few	TRBV20-1	TRBJ1-2	TGCAGTGCTACGGGGAATTTCTATGGCGACACCTTC	CSATGNFYGDTF
TRBD1	many	TRBV14	TRBJ2-5	TGTGCCAGCAGCCAAGATGTGACAGGGGACCTGGCGGTGGGGACCCAGTACTTC	CASSQDVTGDLAVGTQYF
-	many	TRBV12-3/TRBV12-4	TRBJ1-1	TGTGCCAGCAGTCTTTCCGGGGGCCCTGAAGCTTTCTTT	CASSLSGGPEAFF
TRBD2	many	TRBV2	TRBJ2-3	TGTGCCAGCAGGATCTCTAGCGGCTACACAGATACGCAGTATTTT	CASRISSGYTDTQYF
-	many	TRBV5-1	TRBJ2-1	TGCGCCAGCAGCTTAACGGTTCTCCAGGGTCCCTACAATGAGCAGTTCTTC	CASSLTVLQGPYNEQFF
-	many	TRBV19	TRBJ2-2	TGTGCCAGTAGTATTGGTGGGAACACCGGGGAGCTGTTTTTT	CASSIGGNTGELFF
TRBD1	few	TRBV7-3	TRBJ2-3	TGTGCCAGCAGCTTAGGCCCCCCGGGACAGCTTAGCACAGATACGCAGTATTTT	CASSLGPPGQLSTDTQYF
TRBD1	many	TRBV20-1	TRBJ1-2	TGCAGTGCTAGAGGACAGGGGACTTATGGCTACACCTTC	CSARGQGTYGYTF
-	few	TRBV5-1	TRBJ2-2	TGCGCCAGCAGCTTGGGAGGGGCCGGAACCGGGGAGCTGTTTTTT	CASSLGGAGTGELFF